The clone carrying this T cell receptor (beta chain) was recorded at least ten times. V was trimmed by 1 base and J by 0 bases, leaving 16 bases between them. The CDR3 loop spans 17 amino acids. Germline assignment: CDR1 LNHDA and CDR2 SQIVND (reference sequence). The sample comes from a study of T cell repertoires in cytomegalovirus infection. One entry per CDR3 protein, called by TCRdb with MiXCR from the reads. The sample has 480,000 or so distinct CDR3 sequences; around 11% are singletons. This chain uses TRBV19 with TRBJ2-7, with D perhaps TRBD1 (6 bases). This sequence was found in a human donor in good health (CMV status not recorded). Some clones in this sample may be carry-over from other donors' samples. The sequenced material came from PBMCs. In nucleotides, the CDR3 is TGTGCCAGTAGTATAGTCCCCCGGCCAGGGGCCTCCTACGAGCAGTACTTC. Translated: CASSIVPRPGASYEQYF.